Listed below are T cell receptor beta chains from one sample, sequenced in a study of shared clonotypes between healthy human individuals. TCRdb keeps only in-frame clones here, not all; method: immunoSEQ multiplex PCR. The repertoire consists of approximately 97,000 clones, with under 70% occurring once and the leading ten covering approximately 49%. Sequencing was done on a sample of memory CD8+ T cells sorted from blood. The receptor source for this set is a man in his thirties or forties in good health. Each CDR3 is given with its conserved first and last residue. A D gene is named only where the DNA matches it firmly. Expanded clones are given a class, and other clones once, few, many or no size at all.

>TRBD2|TRBV7-2|TRBJ2-1|.
CASSLELGGWEQFF
TGTGCCAGCAGCTTAGAGTTGGGAGGGTGGGAGCAGTTCTTC
>TRBD1|TRBV28|TRBJ2-7|.
CASSPHADRAISYEQYF
TGTGCCAGCAGTCCGCACGCGGACAGGGCCATCTCCTACGAGCAGTACTTC
>.|TRBV25-1|TRBJ2-1|few
CASSDEGGPFYNEQFF
TGTGCCAGCAGTGATGAGGGAGGTCCCTTCTACAATGAGCAGTTCTTC
>.|TRBV10-3|TRBJ2-2|.
CAIRATPSDTGELFF
TGTGCCATCAGGGCAACCCCTAGTGACACCGGGGAGCTGTTTTTT
>.|TRBV27|TRBJ2-5|.
CASSLYPQRGETQYF
TGTGCCAGCAGTTTATACCCGCAGAGGGGGGAGACCCAGTACTTC
>.|TRBV27|TRBJ1-5|.
CASSLVRAQPQHF
TGTGCCAGCAGTTTAGTCAGGGCTCAGCCCCAGCATTTT
>.|TRBV6-5|TRBJ2-2|.
CASSSVAGELFF
TGTGCCAGCAGCTCCGTTGCCGGGGAGCTGTTTTTT
>TRBD2|TRBV14|TRBJ2-1|few
CASSQFLLAGAHNEQFF
TGTGCCAGCAGCCAATTTTTATTAGCGGGAGCACACAATGAGCAGTTCTTC
>.|TRBV16|TRBJ1-1|few
CASSQRIDAEAFF
TGTGCCAGCAGCCAAAGGATCGACGCTGAAGCTTTCTTT
>TRBD2|TRBV6-4|TRBJ2-3|.
CASSDSALTAGVAADTQYF
TGTGCCAGCAGTGACTCAGCCCTTACGGCGGGAGTTGCGGCAGATACGCAGTATTTT
>.|TRBV28|TRBJ2-2|.
CASSLDSFPGELFF
TGTGCCAGCAGTCTGGACAGCTTCCCCGGGGAGCTGTTTTTT
>.|TRBV9|TRBJ2-1|.
CASTSRGGNNEQFF
TGTGCCAGCACCAGTAGGGGGGGGAACAATGAGCAGTTCTTC
>.|TRBV6-1|TRBJ2-4|.
CASSEPRGVAKNIQYF
TGTGCCAGCAGTGAACCCAGGGGAGTAGCCAAAAACATTCAGTACTTC
>.|TRBV18|TRBJ1-1|.
CASSPPGGGTEAFF
TGTGCCAGCTCACCACCGGGGGGGGGCACTGAAGCTTTCTTT
>TRBD1|TRBV5-6|TRBJ2-7|.
CASTTPRGYEQYF
TGTGCCAGCACCACCCCCAGGGGGTACGAGCAGTACTTC
>TRBD1|TRBV5-6|TRBJ2-7|.
CASSLAGTGGVEQYF
TGTGCCAGCAGCTTGGCAGGGACAGGGGGCGTCGAGCAGTACTTC
>.|TRBV7-9|TRBJ1-1|.
CARTGQINTEAFF
TGTGCCAGGACAGGACAGATCAACACTGAAGCTTTCTTT
>TRBD1|TRBV4-1|TRBJ2-5|.
CASSSQGETQYF
TGCGCCAGCAGCTCACAGGGGGAGACCCAGTACTTC
>.|TRBV19|TRBJ1-1|.
CASSSALWETNTEAFF
TGTGCCAGTAGTTCGGCACTCTGGGAGACGAACACTGAAGCTTTCTTT
>TRBD2|TRBV7-9|TRBJ2-7|.
CASSPSGLGNRYEQYF
TGTGCCAGCAGCCCATCAGGACTAGGGAATCGCTACGAGCAGTACTTC
>TRBD2|TRBV7-2|TRBJ2-3|.
CASSPGLAPTDTQYF
TGTGCCAGCAGCCCGGGACTAGCGCCCACAGATACGCAGTATTTT
>TRBD1|TRBV27|TRBJ2-1|.
CASRRTLGTELLF
TGTGCCAGCAGGCGGACGCTAGGGACAGAATTGCTCTTC
>.|TRBV5-5|TRBJ1-3|once
CASTLEPSSGNTIYF
TGTGCCAGCACCCTAGAACCGTCCTCTGGAAACACCATATATTTT
>.|TRBV27|TRBJ1-5|many
CASSSRQVNQPQHF
TGTGCCAGCAGTTCCAGACAGGTCAATCAGCCCCAGCATTTT